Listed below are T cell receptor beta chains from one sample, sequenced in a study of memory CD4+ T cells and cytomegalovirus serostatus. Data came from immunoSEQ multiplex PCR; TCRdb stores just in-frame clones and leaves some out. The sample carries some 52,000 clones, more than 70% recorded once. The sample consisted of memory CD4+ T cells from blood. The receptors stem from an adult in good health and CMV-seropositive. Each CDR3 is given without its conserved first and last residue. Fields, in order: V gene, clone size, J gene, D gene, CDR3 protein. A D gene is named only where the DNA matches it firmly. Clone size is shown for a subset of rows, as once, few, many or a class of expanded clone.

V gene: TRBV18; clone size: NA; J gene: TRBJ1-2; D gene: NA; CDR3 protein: ASSQSDSTNYGYT
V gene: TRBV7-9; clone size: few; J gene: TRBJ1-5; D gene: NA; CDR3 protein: ASSLGDGYNQPQH
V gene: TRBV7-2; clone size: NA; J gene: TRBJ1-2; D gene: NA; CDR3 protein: ASSYDSSANYGYT
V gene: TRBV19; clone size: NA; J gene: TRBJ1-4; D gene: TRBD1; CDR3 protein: ASSTTGGNEKLF
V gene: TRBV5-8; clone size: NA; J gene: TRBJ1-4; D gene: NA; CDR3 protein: ASSSTWVNEKLF
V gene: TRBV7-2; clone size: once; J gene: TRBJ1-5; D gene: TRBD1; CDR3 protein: ASSLAGQGASNQPQH
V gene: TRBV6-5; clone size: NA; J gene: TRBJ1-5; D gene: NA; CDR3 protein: ASSEQGFQPQH
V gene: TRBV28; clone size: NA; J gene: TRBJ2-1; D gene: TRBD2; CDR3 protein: ASSLGGLAGAHEQF
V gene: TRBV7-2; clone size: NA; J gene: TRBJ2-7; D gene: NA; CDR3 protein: ASTYGGGGSYEQY
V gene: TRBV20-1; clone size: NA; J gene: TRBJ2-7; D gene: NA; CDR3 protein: SAIAYEQY
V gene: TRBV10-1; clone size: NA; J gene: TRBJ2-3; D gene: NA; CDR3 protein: ASSETTETQY
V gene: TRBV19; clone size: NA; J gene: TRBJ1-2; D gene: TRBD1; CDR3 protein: ASRPGQSSLYGYT
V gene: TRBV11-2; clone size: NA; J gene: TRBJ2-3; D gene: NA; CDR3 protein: ASSFSGTDTQY
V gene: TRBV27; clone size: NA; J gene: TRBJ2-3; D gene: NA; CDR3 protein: ASSIANQDTQY
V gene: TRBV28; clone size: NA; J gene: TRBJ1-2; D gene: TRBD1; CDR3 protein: ASSFFRGKGSGGYT
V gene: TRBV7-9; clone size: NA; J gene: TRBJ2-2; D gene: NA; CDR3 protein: ASSSSDISNTGELF
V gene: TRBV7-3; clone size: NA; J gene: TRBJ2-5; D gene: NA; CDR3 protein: ASSRSGQETQY
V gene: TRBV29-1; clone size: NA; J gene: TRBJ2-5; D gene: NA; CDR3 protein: SVERDWQKTQY
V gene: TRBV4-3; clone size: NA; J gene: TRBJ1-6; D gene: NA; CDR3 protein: ASSQVVGANSPLH
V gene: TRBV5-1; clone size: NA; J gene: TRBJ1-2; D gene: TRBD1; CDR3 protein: ASSGTGQWYGYT
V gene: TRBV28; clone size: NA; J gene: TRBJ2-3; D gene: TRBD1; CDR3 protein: ASSSGGTGADTQY
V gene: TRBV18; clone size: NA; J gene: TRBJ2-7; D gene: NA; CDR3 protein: ASSLGRRTYEQY
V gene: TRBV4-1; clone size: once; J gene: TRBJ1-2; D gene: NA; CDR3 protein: ASSRGFQAHYGYT
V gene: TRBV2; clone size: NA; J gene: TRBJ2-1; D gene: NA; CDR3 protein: ASRREGDEQF
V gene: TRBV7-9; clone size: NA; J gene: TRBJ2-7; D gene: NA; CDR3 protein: ASSLTGGMYEQY